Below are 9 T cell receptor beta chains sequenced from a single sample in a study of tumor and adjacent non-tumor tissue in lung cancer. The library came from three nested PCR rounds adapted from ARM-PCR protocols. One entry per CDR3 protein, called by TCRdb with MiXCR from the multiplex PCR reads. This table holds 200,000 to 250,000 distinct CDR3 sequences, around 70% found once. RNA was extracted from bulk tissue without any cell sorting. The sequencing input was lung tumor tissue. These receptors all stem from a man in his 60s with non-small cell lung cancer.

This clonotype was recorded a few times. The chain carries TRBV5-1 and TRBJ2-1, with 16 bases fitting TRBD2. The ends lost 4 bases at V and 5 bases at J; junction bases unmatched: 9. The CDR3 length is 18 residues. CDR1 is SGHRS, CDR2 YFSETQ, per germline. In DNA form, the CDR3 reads TGCGCCAGCAGCCCGGGACTAGCGGGGGGGCCGAGGGACAATGAGCAGTTCTTC. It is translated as CASSPGLAGGPRDNEQFF.

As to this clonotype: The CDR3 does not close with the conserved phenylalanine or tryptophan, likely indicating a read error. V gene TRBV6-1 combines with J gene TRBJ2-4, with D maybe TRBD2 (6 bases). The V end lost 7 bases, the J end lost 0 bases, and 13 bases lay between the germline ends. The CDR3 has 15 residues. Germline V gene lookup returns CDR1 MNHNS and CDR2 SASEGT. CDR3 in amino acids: CASKPVGGAKNIQYS. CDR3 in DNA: TGTGCCAGCAAACCCGTGGGGGGAGCCAAAAACATTCAGTACTCC.

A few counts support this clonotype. In DNA form, the CDR3 reads TGTGCCAGCAGCTCCGACGGCACCGGGGAGCTGTTTTTT. Protein: CASSSDGTGELFF. The V gene is TRBV5-4, the J gene TRBJ2-2, with D unresolved. The CDR3 is made up of 13 amino acids. Germline-derived CDR1 and CDR2 are SGHNT and YYREEE (reference sequence). Trimming stripped 3 bases from V and 4 bases from J, with 7 bases between.

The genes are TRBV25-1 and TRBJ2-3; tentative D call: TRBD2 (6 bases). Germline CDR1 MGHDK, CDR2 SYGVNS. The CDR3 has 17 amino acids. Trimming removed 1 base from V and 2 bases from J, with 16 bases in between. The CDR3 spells CASSESVAAYDTDTQYF. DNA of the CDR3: TGTGCCAGCAGTGAATCCGTAGCGGCCTACGACACAGATACGCAGTATTTT.

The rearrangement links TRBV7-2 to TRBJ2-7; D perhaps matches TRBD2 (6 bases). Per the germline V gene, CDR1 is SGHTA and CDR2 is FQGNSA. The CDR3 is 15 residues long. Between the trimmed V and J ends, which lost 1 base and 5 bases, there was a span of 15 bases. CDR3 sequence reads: CASSLDKGTRNEQYF. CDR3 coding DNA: TGTGCCAGCAGCTTAGACAAGGGGACTCGGAACGAGCAGTACTTC.

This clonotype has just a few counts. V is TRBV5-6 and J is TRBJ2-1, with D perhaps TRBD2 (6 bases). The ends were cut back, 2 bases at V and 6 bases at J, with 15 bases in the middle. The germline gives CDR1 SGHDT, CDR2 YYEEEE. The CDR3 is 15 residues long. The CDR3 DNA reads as TGTGCCAGCAGCTTCCGGGACTTTGGGGGCAATGAGCAGTTCTTC. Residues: CASSFRDFGGNEQFF.

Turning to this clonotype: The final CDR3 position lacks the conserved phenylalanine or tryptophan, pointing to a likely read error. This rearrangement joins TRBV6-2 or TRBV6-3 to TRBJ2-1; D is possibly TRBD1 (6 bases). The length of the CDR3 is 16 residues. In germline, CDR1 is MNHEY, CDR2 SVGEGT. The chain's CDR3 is CASSPQGSSSYNEQFL. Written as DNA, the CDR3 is TGTGCGAGCTCCCCCCAGGGGTCTAGCTCCTACAATGAGCAGTTCTTA.

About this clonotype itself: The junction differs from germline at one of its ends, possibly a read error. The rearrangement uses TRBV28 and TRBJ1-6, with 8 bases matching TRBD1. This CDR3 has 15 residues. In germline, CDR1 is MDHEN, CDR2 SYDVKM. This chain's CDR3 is CASSLIGQGASPLQF. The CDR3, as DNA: TGTGCCAGCAGTTTAATAGGACAGGGTGCTTCACCCCTCCAATTT. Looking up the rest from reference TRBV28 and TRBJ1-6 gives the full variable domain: DVKVTQSSRYLVKRTGEKVFLECVQDMDHENMFWYRQDPGLGLRLIYFSYDVKMKEKGDIPEGYSVSREKKERFSLILESASTNQTSMYLCASSLIGQGASPLQFGNGTRLTVT.

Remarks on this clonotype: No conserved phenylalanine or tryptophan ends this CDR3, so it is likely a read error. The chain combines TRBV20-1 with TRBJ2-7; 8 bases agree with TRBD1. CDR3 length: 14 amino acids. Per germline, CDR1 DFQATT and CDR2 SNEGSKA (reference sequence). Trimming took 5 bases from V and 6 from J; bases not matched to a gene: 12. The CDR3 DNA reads TGCAGTGCTCGACAGGGGTCGTTTTCCATCGAGCAGTACCTC. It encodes CSARQGSFSIEQYL.